This T cell receptor (beta chain) was obtained from a study of Graves' ophthalmopathy and Graves' hyperthyroidism (dated by TCRdb to 2017 to 2018). Concerning the study at large: Peripheral blood was collected before any treatment was given, at the time of initial diagnosis. The study used TCR beta repertoire signatures to distinguish Graves' ophthalmopathy from Graves' hyperthyroidism and to predict progression to ophthalmopathy. In total, approximately 140 blood samples were TCR-sequenced: some 40 ophthalmopathy, approximately 75 hyperthyroidism and some 17 hyperthyroidism-to-ophthalmopathy patients. To explore V-J signatures that separate ophthalmopathy from hyperthyroidism, a discovery set of about 98 patients was enrolled, consisting of about 45 with ophthalmopathy and roughly 59 with stable hyperthyroidism. An independent validation cohort was composed of 18 hyperthyroidism patients and 17 patients who later progressed from hyperthyroidism to ophthalmopathy. In over 5 hyperthyroidism patients, the T-cell repertoires found in thyroid tissue were compared with those found in blood. Once sampling was done, hyperthyroidism patients were given methimazole at a starting dose of 30 mg daily, while ophthalmopathy patients were given high-dose intravenous methylprednisolone. The roughly 91 discovery patients were randomly divided into training and test sets at a 7:3 ratio. What the work shows at the level of the full study, not this receptor alone: No statistical method was used to set the sample size in advance, and the investigators knew which group each participant was assigned to. Among expanded thyroid clonotypes with frequency above 0.001, most also showed up in blood, which suggests that blood repertoires may reflect the thyroid immune response. Ophthalmopathy was separated from stable hyperthyroidism by the 13-signature model with roughly 90% sensitivity and about 81% specificity in cross-validation and with 80%/75% in the test set. In validation, the model predicted ophthalmopathy progression with roughly 68% sensitivity and 72.22% specificity; some 13 predicted patients were CT-confirmed with GO in a median of 6.5 months.

TCR beta CDR3 regions were amplified from RNA transcripts for repertoire sequencing. The first round of RT-PCR was done with HTBI primers and the Qiagen OneStep RT-PCR kit, and was followed by a second round of multiplex PCR, then size selection and purification. Libraries were sequenced paired-end with 100 bp reads on an Illumina HiSeq2000. Processing in the source paper ran as follows. SOAPnuke was used to process the reads, removing any read that contained adapters or uncalled bases, had a mean Phred below 15, or lacked an exact match to the constant primer or identifier. High-quality paired reads were merged with COPE v1.2.5. Clonotypes were defined as unique nucleotide sequences and were aligned to IMGT TRB V, D and J references using MiTCR v1.1. Only V-J combinations with frequency above 0.0001 were analysed, covering over 98% of repertoires. For each V-J combination, a TCR clonal expansion and chaos score was defined as F50 clonal expansion divided by the chaos observed in the TCRdist matrix. Welch's t-statistics and random forest were used to reduce the features to around 13 V-J combinations, which were then used as input to a naive Bayes classifier. The similarity between thyroid and blood repertoires was quantified using the Morisita-Horn index. The public reads were run again by TCRdb, first through fastp at Q25 and then through MiXCR, and only productive beta chains were kept. Entries that share a CDR3 protein sequence are merged under the most common genes and DNA. Here the V and J calls rest on TCRdb's processing, not on the authors' analysis. In this sample the table shows a few hundred thousand distinct CDR3 sequences, 20% to 25% of which occur a single time. Approximately 40% of the sample is held by the ten biggest clonotypes.

Via the germline V gene, CDR1 is MDHEN and CDR2 SYDVKM. The CDR3 covers 14 residues, taking in both the cysteine and the phenylalanine. The entry retains the CDR3 DNA only, 42 bases that are in frame from base 1. V was cut back by 4 bases and J by 4 bases, leaving a gap of 13 bases between them. Patients with ophthalmopathy had moderately to severely active disease, with a Clinical Activity Score of 3 or more, a NOSPECS grade of 4 or more, and a disease duration of less than 3 months. Anyone with other autoimmune diseases, uncontrolled infections, pregnancy or lactation was excluded from the study. Clinical symptoms, serum thyroxine, TRAb, thyroid ultrasound and orbital computed tomography were used for diagnosis. Using Ficoll-Paque density gradient centrifugation, PBMCs were isolated from less than 13 ml of fresh peripheral blood. Total RNA was extracted using Trizol reagent, and RNA quality was checked on an Agilent 2100 Bioanalyzer.

This clonotype occurred many times. Its antigen is currently not known. No qualities accompany the bases; no much larger clone lies one base away. This clonotype was obtained from a woman aged 45-65 years with Graves' ophthalmopathy. Donor details come from another sample of the same person, matched by shared clones. The V gene is TRBV28 and the J gene is TRBJ2-5, and TRBD1 may be the D gene, going by 6 matching bases. Sequences were obtained from peripheral blood. This receptor has the CDR3 CASSYLGQRETQYF. Here is the DNA: TGTGCCAGCAGTTACCTCGGACAGAGAGAGACCCAGTACTTC.